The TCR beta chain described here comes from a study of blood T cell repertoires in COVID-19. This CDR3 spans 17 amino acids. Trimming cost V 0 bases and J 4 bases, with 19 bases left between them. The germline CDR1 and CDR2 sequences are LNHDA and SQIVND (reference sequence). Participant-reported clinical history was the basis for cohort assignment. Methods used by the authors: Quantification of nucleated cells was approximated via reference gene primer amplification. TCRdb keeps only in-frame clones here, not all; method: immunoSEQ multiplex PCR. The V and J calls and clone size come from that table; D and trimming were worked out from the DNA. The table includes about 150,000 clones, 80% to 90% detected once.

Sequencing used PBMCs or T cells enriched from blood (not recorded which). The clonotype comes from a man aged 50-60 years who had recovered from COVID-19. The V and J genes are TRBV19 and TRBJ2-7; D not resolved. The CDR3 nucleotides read TGTGCCAGTAGTATAGATAGCCGGCGTAGAAACCCTTACGAGCAGTACTTC. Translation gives CASSIDSRRRNPYEQYF.